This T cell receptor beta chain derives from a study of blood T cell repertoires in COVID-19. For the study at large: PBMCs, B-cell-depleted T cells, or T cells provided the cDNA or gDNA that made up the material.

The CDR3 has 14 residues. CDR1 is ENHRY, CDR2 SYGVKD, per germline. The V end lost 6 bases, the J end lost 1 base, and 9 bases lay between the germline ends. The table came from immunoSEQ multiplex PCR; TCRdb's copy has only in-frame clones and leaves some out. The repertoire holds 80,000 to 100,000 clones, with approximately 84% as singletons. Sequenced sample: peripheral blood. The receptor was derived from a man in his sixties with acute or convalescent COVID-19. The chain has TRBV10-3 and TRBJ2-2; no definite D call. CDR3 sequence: CAIRAQVNTGELFF. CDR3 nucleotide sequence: TGTGCCATCAGGGCTCAAGTGAACACCGGGGAGCTGTTTTTT.